What follows are 24 T cell receptor beta chains derived from one specimen sequenced in a study of T cell responses to AZD1222 COVID-19 vaccine. Assay used: immunoSEQ multiplex PCR; TCRdb lists only in-frame clones, some missing. The data hold about 180,000 clones, with just over 85% observed a single time. Material: peripheral blood, obtained on day 0 of AZD1222 vaccination. The receptors were sampled from an adult in good health.

This chain links TRBV10-1 with TRBJ1-5, with D uncertain. The CDR3 is 13 amino acids. The V end lost 8 bases, the J end lost 1 base, and 9 bases lay between the germline ends. CDR1 and CDR2 from the germline V gene are WNHNN and SYGVQD (reference sequence). The CDR3 is CASPFRSNQPQHF. The CDR3 region has the DNA TGCGCCAGCCCGTTCAGGAGCAATCAGCCCCAGCATTTT.

This chain links TRBV7-8 with TRBJ2-7; 7 bases agree with TRBD1. Per the germline V gene, CDR1 is SGHVS and CDR2 is FQNEAQ. V gave up 6 bases and J gave up 0 bases; unmatched junction bases: 5. CDR3 length: 14 residues. The CDR3 sequence is CASRAGTVSYEQYF. The CDR3 region has the DNA TGTGCCAGCAGGGCCGGGACAGTCTCCTACGAGCAGTACTTC.

V usage is TRBV27 and J usage is TRBJ2-3; 10 nucleotides match TRBD1. Per the germline V gene, CDR1 is MNHEY and CDR2 is SMNVEV (reference sequence). The CDR3 has 17 residues. V gave up 5 bases and J gave up 2 bases; unmatched junction bases: 10. The CDR3 DNA reads TGTGCCAGCAGTACGACTTCGGGGACAGGGGCCACAGATACGCAGTATTTT. Its protein is CASSTTSGTGATDTQYF.

About this clone: Other DNA sequences from this sample encode an identical CDR3 as well. The chain employs TRBV12-3 or TRBV12-4 and TRBJ1-3, with a possible D match to TRBD1 (5 bases). With 4 bases removed from V and 4 bases from J, the gap between germline ends came to 8 bases. The CDR3 is made up of 13 amino acids. DNA for the CDR3: TGTGCCAGCAGTTGGGACGAGGGAAACACCATATATTTT. It yields the protein CASSWDEGNTIYF.

This clone was seen a handful of times. The rearrangement joins TRBV6-2 or TRBV6-3 to TRBJ2-1, with D tentatively TRBD2 (6 bases). This CDR3 is 14 amino acids long. V gave up 0 bases and J gave up 3 bases, with 6 bases separating them. CDR1 is MNHEY, CDR2 SVGEGT, per germline. CDR3 sequence: CASSYSTSYNEQFF. The DNA for the CDR3 is TGTGCCAGCAGTTACTCGACTAGCTACAATGAGCAGTTCTTC.

The V call is TRBV27, the J call TRBJ1-1, with D uncertain. This CDR3 is 16 amino acids long. Trimming took 0 bases from V and 5 from J, leaving 16 bases between them. Germline V lookup: CDR1 MNHEY, CDR2 SMNVEV (reference sequence). DNA of the CDR3: TGTGCCAGCAGTTTATCGATACGGCAGCTTTGGACTGAAGCTTTCTTT. This sequence encodes CASSLSIRQLWTEAFF.

The chain is built from TRBV5-1 and TRBJ2-7; 7 bases line up with TRBD1. Germline lookup yields CDR1 SGHRS and CDR2 YFSETQ. This CDR3 comprises 13 residues. V gave up 3 bases and J gave up 5 bases; unmatched junction bases: 5. The CDR3, as DNA: TGCGCCAGCAGCTCAGGGGGTTTGGACGAGCAGTACTTC. Its translation: CASSSGGLDEQYF.

The chain is built from TRBV19 and TRBJ2-3; 11 positions match TRBD2. V dropped 7 bases and J dropped 6; count of bases not matched to a gene: 9. The germline CDR1 and CDR2 sequences are LNHDA and SQIVND (reference sequence). The CDR3 loop spans 15 amino acids. CDR3 nucleotide sequence: TGTGCCAGTAAAAGGGCTAGCGGGGGGCCGGATACGCAGTATTTT. Translated: CASKRASGGPDTQYF.

This clone was counted once. V gene TRBV4-1 combines with J gene TRBJ2-6; D gene uncertain. The CDR3 sequence is 13 residues long. Germline lookup yields CDR1 MGHRA and CDR2 YSYEKL. V shed 3 bases and J shed 1 base, with 1 base lying between them. CDR3: CASSHSGANVLTF. DNA of the CDR3: TGCGCCAGCAGCCATTCTGGGGCCAACGTCCTGACTTTC.

The V call is TRBV10-1, the J call TRBJ2-3; 12 nucleotides agree with TRBD2. Germline V CDR1 and CDR2: WNHNN, SYGVQD (reference sequence). There are 19 residues in the CDR3. V was clipped by 2 bases and J by 2 bases; unmatched bases: 11. CDR3 sequence reads: CASSERASGGAGDTDTQYF. Written as DNA, the CDR3 is TGCGCCAGCAGTGAGCGGGCTAGCGGGGGGGCCGGGGACACAGATACGCAGTATTTT.

V gene TRBV29-1 combines with J gene TRBJ2-7; the D is unclear. With 3 bases removed from V and 3 bases from J, the gap between germline ends came to 12 bases. Germline CDR1 reads SQVTM; CDR2 reads ANQGSEA. CDR3 length: 13 amino acids. The DNA of the CDR3 is TGCAGCGTTGATCTGGGCGGAAACTACGAGCAGTACTTC. Protein: CSVDLGGNYEQYF.

This chain joins TRBV30 and TRBJ2-1; weak D call: TRBD1 (6 bases). Germline V lookup: CDR1 GTSNPN, CDR2 SVGIG (reference sequence). V lost 5 bases and J 2 bases, leaving 10 bases between the germline ends. This CDR3 has 13 residues. CDR3 DNA sequence: TGTGCCTGGTATGGGGGCCCCTACAATGAGCAGTTCTTC. Translation gives CAWYGGPYNEQFF.

With respect to this clone: Other nucleotide sequences in the sample specify the same CDR3. The chain couples TRBV9 to TRBJ1-5; D is ambiguous. V lost 0 bases, J lost 2 bases, and 6 bases lay in between. The CDR3 is made up of 14 amino acids. Germline CDR1 reads SGDLS; CDR2 reads YYNGEE. The CDR3 DNA reads as TGTGCCAGCAGCGTAGATGGGGGCAATCAGCCCCAGCATTTT. It is translated as CASSVDGGNQPQHF.

V and J are TRBV4-2 and TRBJ1-1; maybe TRBD1 (5 bases). Germline CDR1 and CDR2: LGHNA and YNFKEQ. Between the trimmed V and J ends, which lost 4 bases and 5 bases, there was a span of 17 bases. CDR3 length equals 15 residues. CDR3 sequence reads: CASSLGTDKRTEAFF. CDR3 nucleotide sequence: TGTGCCAGCAGCCTTGGGACCGACAAACGGACTGAAGCTTTCTTT.

This clone was seen only once. The chain carries TRBV10-1 and TRBJ2-1; 11 bases align to TRBD2. Germline CDR1 WNHNN, CDR2 SYGVQD (reference sequence). V was pared by 0 bases and J by 6 bases, with 4 bases of the junction left unmatched. The CDR3 runs 16 residues. CDR3 loop: CASSESSLAGGNEQFF. Written as DNA, the CDR3 is TGCGCCAGCAGTGAGTCGAGTCTAGCGGGAGGCAATGAGCAGTTCTTC.

V usage is TRBV6-2 or TRBV6-3 and J usage is TRBJ2-7; 9 bases line up with TRBD1. The CDR3 extends over 15 amino acids. The germline gives CDR1 MNHEY, CDR2 SVGEGT. V lost 2 bases, J lost 1 base, and 3 bases stayed unmatched. For the CDR3, the DNA is TGTGCCAGCAGTTACGGGGGGACAGGGTCCTACGAGCAGTACTTC. Translation gives CASSYGGTGSYEQYF.

For the CDR3, the DNA is TGCGCCAGCAGCCAAGGGGCGCTTTATGGCTACACCTTC. This translates into CASSQGALYGYTF. The chain employs TRBV4-3 and TRBJ1-2; the D is unclear. V was clipped by 1 base and J by 5 bases, with 8 bases between them. Looked up from germline, CDR1 is LGHNA and CDR2 is YSLEER. CDR3 length: 13 residues.

V is TRBV3-1 (or the pseudogene TRBV3-2) and J is TRBJ1-2; a possible D gene is TRBD1 (5 bases). CDR3 length: 13 residues. Trimming cost V 1 base and J 8 bases, with 11 bases left between them. Germline V gene lookup returns CDR1 LGHDT and CDR2 YNNKEL (reference sequence). For the CDR3, the DNA is TGTGCCAGCAGCCAAGGGCAGGGTCGCGGCTACACCTTC. Amino acid sequence: CASSQGQGRGYTF.

The DNA for the CDR3 is TGTGCCAGCAGCCTGGACAGACTAAACACCGGGGAGCTGTTTTTT. It codes for CASSLDRLNTGELFF. V is TRBV28 and J is TRBJ2-2, with a weak D call TRBD1 (6 bases). Trimming shortened V by 6 bases and J by 2 bases, and 13 bases separated the two germline ends. The CDR3 spans 15 residues. Germline-derived CDR1 and CDR2 are MDHEN and SYDVKM.

The chain couples TRBV28 to TRBJ1-2; 9 nucleotides line up with TRBD1. The CDR3 runs 14 residues. CDR1 MDHEN and CDR2 SYDVKM come from the germline V gene. Trimming removed 3 bases from V and 5 bases from J; junction bases left unmatched: 4. The CDR3 DNA reads TGTGCCAGCAGTTTCCCACAGGGGGCTTATGGCTACACCTTC. It codes for CASSFPQGAYGYTF.

V is TRBV5-1 and J is TRBJ1-1; TRBD1 matches at 7 bases. The CDR3 contains 15 residues. Losses at the gene ends were 0 bases for V and 5 bases for J; bases not matched to a gene: 7. The germline V gene encodes CDR1 SGHRS and CDR2 YFSETQ. The CDR3 sequence: CASSLGRAGGTEAFF. Written as DNA, the CDR3 is TGCGCCAGCAGCTTGGGAAGAGCAGGGGGGACTGAAGCTTTCTTT. Drawing the rest from reference TRBV5-1 and TRBJ1-1, the complete variable domain is KAGVTQTPRYLIKTRGQQVTLSCSPISGHRSVSWYQQTPGQGLQFLFEYFSETQRNKGNFPGRFSGRQFSNSRSEMNVSTLELGDSALYLCASSLGRAGGTEAFFGQGTRLTVV.

This chain links TRBV4-2 with TRBJ2-5; a possible D gene is TRBD2 (8 bases). Trimming took off 2 bases at V and 10 bases at J, with 20 bases between the two ends. This CDR3 is 15 amino acids long. The germline V gene has CDR1 LGHNA and CDR2 YNFKEQ. The CDR3 DNA reads TGTGCCAGCAGCCAAACGGCGGCGGGGGGACAGATCCAGTACTTC. Translation: CASSQTAAGGQIQYF.

This clone has only a few counts. The chain recombines TRBV5-1 with TRBJ2-5, with 8 bases that match TRBD2. Germline CDR1 is SGHRS and CDR2 is YFSETQ. V shed 4 bases, J shed 2 bases, and the junction held 7 bases outside the gene matches. This CDR3 has 15 residues. CDR3 coding DNA: TGCGCCAGCAGCATTAGCGGGGTGATACAAGAGACCCAGTACTTC. This gives the protein CASSISGVIQETQYF.

The chain combines TRBV7-3 with TRBJ1-2, with D maybe TRBD1 (5 bases). The CDR3 length is 16 residues. From germline, CDR1 is SGHTA and CDR2 FQGTGA. The V end was cut by 1 base, the J end by 4 bases, with 16 bases between. CDR3 in amino acids: CASSLRYGRAGYGYTF. The CDR3 coding sequence is TGTGCCAGCAGCTTAAGGTATGGCAGGGCGGGCTATGGCTACACCTTC.